Detailed here is one T cell receptor (beta chain). Its antigen is unknown. The naive CD8 subset, CD45RO-negative cells positively selected for CCR7, excluded terminally differentiated effector memory CD45RA+ cells. The study drew its donors from healthy HIV-negative adults without recent acute infections or vaccinations. This record comes from a study of shared clonotypes between healthy human individuals. The assay was immunoSEQ multiplex PCR, and TCRdb's table has in-frame clones only and misses some. The repertoire has approximately 2,200,000 clones, around 93% of them found once; the top ten carry under 2%. From germline, CDR1 is SEHNR and CDR2 FQNEAQ (reference sequence). Germline trimming cut 4 bases from V and 7 bases from J; bases unmatched to any gene: 10. The CDR3 is 17 amino acids. Study-level findings and limits: Since donors were few, the genetic and exposure-history diversity represented was limited. Clonotype sharing across a few donors was observed for around 5% of naive CD4 clonotypes.

Sequencing was performed on naive CD8+ T cells from PBMCs. The origin of this receptor is a man between 18 and 29 years old in good health. Some clones in this sample may be carry-over from other donors' samples. This chain connects TRBV7-9 to TRBJ2-2, with 12 bases matching TRBD2. CDR3 protein: CASSSKRLAGEDGELFF. CDR3 DNA sequence: TGTGCCAGCAGCTCGAAGAGACTAGCGGGAGAGGACGGGGAGCTGTTTTTT.